The 17 T cell receptor beta chains given below trace back to one sample, sequenced in a study of cytomegalovirus exposure and HLA in healthy donors. The PCR was carried out with 60 Vbeta primers and 13 Jbeta primers. Clones were sequenced by immunoSEQ multiplex PCR, and TCRdb holds only the in-frame ones, with some missing. The sample comprises around 110,000 clones, just over 70% of which are singletons, and roughly 0.79% rests with the top ten. Sequenced sample: PBMCs. The source is a boy aged 10-17 years in good health and CMV-seronegative.

V gene TRBV28 combines with J gene TRBJ2-4; 8 bases match TRBD2. Trimming at V came to 5 bases and at J to 7 bases, leaving 10 bases not matched to a gene. The CDR3 length is 15 residues. Germline values: CDR1 MDHEN, CDR2 SYDVKM. As DNA, the CDR3 is TGTGCCAGCAGTGGAACCGGGGGGGCCGGGAACATTCAGTACTTC. Its translation: CASSGTGGAGNIQYF.

This chain joins TRBV2 and TRBJ1-5; tentative D call: TRBD1 (6 bases). The CDR3 spans 13 residues. V gave up 7 bases and J gave up 7 bases, with 14 bases separating them. Germline V gives CDR1 SNHLY, CDR2 FYNNEI. Here the CDR3 DNA reads TGTGCCAGCAAGGTACAGGGAGACCAGCCCCAGCATTTT. As protein: CASKVQGDQPQHF.

The genes are TRBV7-9 and TRBJ2-7; possible D gene TRBD1, 5 bases. CDR3 length equals 13 residues. CDR1 and CDR2 (germline): SEHNR, FQNEAQ (reference sequence). Deletions cut 5 bases from V and 5 bases from J, with 13 bases between. Written as DNA, the CDR3 is TGTGCCAGCAGCAAGTTAGGGGTTCACGAGCAGTACTTC. Protein product: CASSKLGVHEQYF.

The chain has TRBV27 and TRBJ1-2; D remains ambiguous. Trimming stripped 0 bases from V and 4 bases from J, with 18 bases between. The CDR3 covers 17 residues. The germline V gene encodes CDR1 MNHEY and CDR2 SMNVEV (reference sequence). The CDR3 nucleotides read TGTGCCAGCAGTTTATCGAAATCACTAGGGAGTATCTATGGCTACACCTTC. Residues: CASSLSKSLGSIYGYTF.

The chain is built from TRBV5-6 and TRBJ2-1; D ambiguous. V was clipped by 0 bases and J by 0 bases, with 7 bases between them. This CDR3 comprises 15 residues. Germline lookup yields CDR1 SGHDT and CDR2 YYEEEE. The DNA for the CDR3 is TGTGCCAGCAGCTTGGGACTGAGCTCCTACAATGAGCAGTTCTTC. Protein product: CASSLGLSSYNEQFF. Full variable domain (outside the CDR3, taken from reference TRBV5-6 and TRBJ2-1): DAGVTQSPTHLIKTRGQQVTLRCSPKSGHDTVSWYQQALGQGPQFIFQYYEEEERQRGNFPDRFSGHQFPNYSSELNVNALLLGDSALYLCASSLGLSSYNEQFFGPGTRLTVL.

The rearrangement joins TRBV7-3 to TRBJ1-2; D not resolved. The length of the CDR3 is 15 residues. Germline V gene lookup returns CDR1 SGHTA and CDR2 FQGTGA. V lost 5 bases, J lost 2 bases, and 15 bases lay in between. The CDR3 DNA reads TGTGCCAGCAGCCTCGTCCCAGGACTAAACTATGGCTACACCTTC. The encoded protein is CASSLVPGLNYGYTF.

V gene TRBV30 combines with J gene TRBJ2-3; 10 bases fit TRBD1. The CDR3 sequence is 13 residues long. Germline loops: CDR1 GTSNPN, CDR2 SVGIG (reference sequence). V lost 3 bases and J lost 14; bases outside the gene matches: 11. The CDR3 DNA reads TGTGCCTGGAGGACGGAGGGACAGGGGATTCCGTATTTT. Residues: CAWRTEGQGIPYF.

DNA for the CDR3: TGTGCCAGCAGCCACCCCCTAGTGCACAATGAGCAGTTCTTC. Translating gives CASSHPLVHNEQFF. V gene TRBV7-6 combines with J gene TRBJ2-1; no clear D gene. CDR1 SGHVS and CDR2 FNYEAQ come from the germline V gene. V shed 5 bases and J shed 5 bases, with 13 bases lying between them. This CDR3 region has 14 residues.

CDR3 protein: CASSPPFSGWTEAFF. CDR3 sequence (DNA): TGTGCCAGCAGCCCGCCGTTTTCAGGTTGGACTGAAGCTTTCTTT. This chain connects TRBV4-2 to TRBJ1-1; D unresolved. The CDR3 has 15 residues. Between the trimmed V and J ends, which lost 4 bases and 5 bases, there was a span of 17 bases. The germline CDR1 and CDR2 sequences are LGHNA and YNFKEQ.

This chain joins TRBV6-1 and TRBJ1-2; D remains ambiguous. V was trimmed by 1 base and J by 4 bases, leaving 16 bases between them. The CDR3 length is 16 residues. The germline CDR1 and CDR2 sequences are MNHNS and SASEGT. The CDR3 region is CASSEELKPFSYGYTF. CDR3 DNA: TGTGCCAGCAGTGAAGAACTCAAGCCTTTTTCCTATGGCTACACCTTC.

J is TRBJ2-3 and V is TRBV11-2, with a weak D call TRBD2 (5 bases). The length of the CDR3 is 16 residues. Germline CDR1 SGHAT, CDR2 FQNNGV. V was cut by 4 bases and J by 0 bases, with 14 bases left in between. The CDR3 region has the DNA TGTGCCAGCAGCTCTCGTAGCGCAACTAGCACAGATACGCAGTATTTT. Its translation is CASSSRSATSTDTQYF.

V gene TRBV6-5 combines with J gene TRBJ1-2; 8 bases agree with TRBD1. Germline loops: CDR1 MNHEY, CDR2 SVGAGI. This CDR3 has 14 amino acids. With V trimmed by 6 bases and J by 7 bases, 10 bases remained unmatched. CDR3 residues: CASSSDRVIGGYTF. The CDR3 nucleotides read TGTGCCAGCAGCTCGGACAGGGTAATAGGTGGCTACACCTTC.

The gene calls are TRBV7-8 and TRBJ1-2, with no clear D. The V end lost 8 bases, the J end lost 8 bases, and 15 bases lay between the germline ends. This CDR3 region has 12 residues. The V gene's germline CDR1 is SGHVS and CDR2 FQNEAQ. The CDR3 sequence: CASQTVREGYTF. The CDR3, as DNA: TGTGCCAGCCAAACGGTGAGGGAAGGCTACACCTTC. Supplemented by reference TRBV7-8 and TRBJ1-2, the full variable domain reads GAGVSQSPRYKVAKRGQDVALRCDPISGHVSLFWYQQALGQGPEFLTYFQNEAQLDKSGLPSDRFFAERPEGSVSTLKIQRTQQEDSAVYLCASQTVREGYTFGSGTRLTVV.

Notes on this clone: The same CDR3 can be traced to other DNA sequences in this sample. The V gene is TRBV19, the J gene TRBJ1-1, with D unclear. Germline V gene sequence: CDR1 LNHDA, CDR2 SQIVND (reference sequence). The length of the CDR3 is 14 residues. Trimming left V 5 bases short and J 0 bases short, with 10 bases between. The CDR3 nucleotides are TGTGCCAGTAGTCAGCGGGGATTGAACACTGAAGCTTTCTTT. This translates into CASSQRGLNTEAFF. Combining the CDR3 with reference TRBV19 and TRBJ1-1 gives the whole variable domain DGGITQSPKYLFRKEGQNVTLSCEQNLNHDAMYWYRQDPGQGLRLIYYSQIVNDFQKGDIAEGYSVSREKKESFPLTVTSAQKNPTAFYLCASSQRGLNTEAFFGQGTRLTVV.

The gene calls are TRBV7-8 and TRBJ1-5; 9 bases align to TRBD1. The CDR3 has 15 amino acids. Per the germline V gene, CDR1 is SGHVS and CDR2 is FQNEAQ. The trim removed 5 bases at V and 7 bases at J, leaving 9 bases unmatched. The CDR3 DNA follows: TGTGCCAGCAGCCCACAGGGGGCCGGGAGCCAGCCCCAGCATTTT. This gives the protein CASSPQGAGSQPQHF.

This clone occurred a few times. V gene TRBV4-1 combines with J gene TRBJ2-7; 10 nucleotides match TRBD1. The CDR3 extends over 15 amino acids. Germline lookup yields CDR1 MGHRA and CDR2 YSYEKL. With V trimmed by 1 base and J by 6 bases, 6 bases remained unmatched. CDR3 region: CASSQVGQGDREQYF. As DNA, the CDR3 is TGCGCCAGCAGCCAAGTCGGACAGGGGGATCGCGAGCAGTACTTC.

The CDR3 region is CASSLEGLAYEQYF. DNA of the CDR3: TGTGCCAGCAGTTTAGAGGGACTGGCGTACGAGCAGTACTTC. V usage is TRBV28 and J usage is TRBJ2-7; possible D gene TRBD2, 6 bases. V lost 2 bases and J lost 4, with 12 bases in between. Germline V gene lookup returns CDR1 MDHEN and CDR2 SYDVKM. This CDR3 has 14 residues.